These 10 T cell receptor beta chains were sequenced from one sample in a study of radiotherapy plus CTLA-4 blockade in lung cancer. Generated by immunoSEQ multiplex PCR, the TCRdb table keeps only in-frame clones and is missing some. The data contain tens of thousands of clones, less than 80% of them singletons. Here the sequenced sample was peripheral blood, taken from a patient treated with radiotherapy plus ipilimumab. The source of these receptors is a human donor with non-small cell lung cancer who had stable disease on radiotherapy plus ipilimumab.

This rearrangement joins TRBV6-1 to TRBJ1-5; the D is unclear. Germline V CDR1 and CDR2: MNHNS, SASEGT. This CDR3 comprises 15 residues. Trimming took 5 bases from V and 2 from J, leaving 13 bases between them. The CDR3 sequence is CASSLLPPGNQPQHF. Here the CDR3 DNA reads TGTGCCAGCAGTCTGTTGCCCCCGGGCAATCAGCCCCAGCATTTT.

The J gene is TRBJ2-7, the V gene TRBV6-5; D possibly uses TRBD1 or TRBD2 (5 bases each). The germline V gene has CDR1 MNHEY and CDR2 SVGAGI. V was clipped by 0 bases and J by 1 base, with 10 bases between them. The CDR3 sequence is 15 residues long. In nucleotides, the CDR3 is TGTGCCAGCAGTTACTCGGGGGTAATATCCTACGAGCAGTACTTC. This codes for CASSYSGVISYEQYF.

This chain uses TRBV7-9 with TRBJ2-5; D may be TRBD1 (6 bases). Germline loops: CDR1 SEHNR, CDR2 FQNEAQ (reference sequence). This CDR3 contains 13 residues. V gave up 4 bases and J gave up 7 bases, with 13 bases separating them. The CDR3 sequence is CASSWDTTGTQYF. CDR3 nucleotide sequence: TGTGCCAGCAGCTGGGACACCACGGGGACCCAGTACTTC.

The chain recombines TRBV5-1 with TRBJ2-1, with 11 bases aligning to TRBD2. The CDR3 length is 16 residues. Germline lookup yields CDR1 SGHRS and CDR2 YFSETQ. J lost 6 bases, V lost 4 bases, and 9 bases had no gene match. CDR3 nucleotide sequence: TGCGCCAGCAGCCTTCTAGCGGGGGGACCCTCCAATGAGCAGTTCTTC. Its translation is CASSLLAGGPSNEQFF.

The genes are TRBV11-3 and TRBJ1-1; D ambiguous. The CDR3 spans 13 residues. V was shortened by 4 bases and J by 3 bases, with 9 bases between the two germline ends. Germline V CDR1 and CDR2: SGHNT, YENEEA. CDR3 sequence (DNA): TGTGCCAGCAGCTCTAGGGTTGACACTGAAGCTTTCTTT. Protein sequence: CASSSRVDTEAFF.

This clone was recorded only once. This chain uses TRBV5-1 with TRBJ1-1, with TRBD1 matching 9 bases. CDR1 and CDR2 from the germline V gene are SGHRS and YFSETQ. The CDR3 runs to 14 residues. Unmatched junction bases numbered 12, after V lost 4 bases and J lost 11 bases. This chain's CDR3 is CASSTGTGRAIAFF. The CDR3 region has the DNA TGCGCCAGCAGCACAGGGACAGGGAGGGCGATCGCTTTCTTT.

This chain connects TRBV6-5 to TRBJ1-3; TRBD1 matches at 10 bases. J was trimmed by 4 bases and V by 2 bases; bases with no gene match: 2. This CDR3 contains 15 residues. Per germline, CDR1 MNHEY and CDR2 SVGAGI. The CDR3 DNA sequence: TGTGCCAGCAGTTACGGGACAGGGGTCGGAAACACCATATATTTT. This gives the protein CASSYGTGVGNTIYF.

The chain has TRBV7-9 and TRBJ1-5; D unresolved. The V and J ends lost 1 base and 2 bases respectively, with 6 bases between them. Germline-derived CDR1 and CDR2 are SEHNR and FQNEAQ (reference sequence). This CDR3 comprises 14 residues. The DNA of the CDR3 is TGTGCCAGCAGCTTAGAGGGCGGCAATCAGCCCCAGCATTTT. Translation gives CASSLEGGNQPQHF.

The rearrangement joins TRBV6-5 to TRBJ2-2, with a weak D call TRBD2 (5 bases). Trimming removed 6 bases at V and 6 bases at J, with 14 bases between. CDR3 length equals 14 residues. In germline, CDR1 is MNHEY, CDR2 SVGAGI. The CDR3 reads CASSPSSFSGELFF. The CDR3 coding sequence is TGTGCCAGCAGCCCGTCTAGCTTCTCCGGGGAGCTGTTTTTT.

The chain is built from TRBV11-2 and TRBJ2-6, with D perhaps matching TRBD1 or TRBD2 (5 bases each). CDR1 and CDR2 (germline): SGHAT, FQNNGV. The CDR3 has 15 residues. V was cut by 5 bases and J by 0 bases, with 8 bases left in between. Here the CDR3 DNA reads TGTGCCAGCAGCCCGAGGGGCTCTGGGGCCAACGTCCTGACTTTC. Translation gives CASSPRGSGANVLTF.